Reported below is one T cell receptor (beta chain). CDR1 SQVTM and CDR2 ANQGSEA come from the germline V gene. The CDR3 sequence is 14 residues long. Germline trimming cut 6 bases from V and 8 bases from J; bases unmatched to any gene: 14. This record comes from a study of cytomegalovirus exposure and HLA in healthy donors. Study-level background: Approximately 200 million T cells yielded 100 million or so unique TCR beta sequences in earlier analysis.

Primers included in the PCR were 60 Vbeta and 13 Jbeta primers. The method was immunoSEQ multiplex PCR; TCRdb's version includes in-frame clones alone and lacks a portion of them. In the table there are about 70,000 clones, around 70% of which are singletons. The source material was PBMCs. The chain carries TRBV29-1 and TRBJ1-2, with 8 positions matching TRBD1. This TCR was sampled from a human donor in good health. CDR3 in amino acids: CSVHGQGIINGYTF. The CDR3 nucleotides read TGCAGCGTACACGGACAGGGAATCATAAACGGCTACACCTTC.